The text below deals with one TCR beta chain. Its antigen is as yet unknown. This sample stems from a study of shared clonotypes between healthy human individuals. Study-level points and caveats: Sharing across a handful of donors was seen in 4.5% to 5.5% of naive CD4 clonotypes.

A split of CD4+ cells into CD45RA+ naive and CD45RA-negative memory subsets was performed. Germline lookup yields CDR1 SGHRS and CDR2 YFSETQ. Trimming stripped 0 bases from V and 0 bases from J, with 3 bases between. The CDR3 sequence is 13 residues long. The table came from immunoSEQ multiplex PCR; TCRdb's copy has only in-frame clones and leaves some out. The sample yields roughly 500,000 clones, around 96% seen once. The chain combines TRBV5-1 with TRBJ1-2; D is ambiguous. The receptor was derived from a woman younger than 45 in good health. Input material: naive CD4+ T cells sorted from blood. Subset indicated: CD45RA+ positively selected. Here the CDR3 reads CASSLGANYGYTF. DNA of the CDR3: TGCGCCAGCAGCTTGGGTGCTAACTATGGCTACACCTTC.